These 18 T cell receptor beta chains share one sample of origin, sequenced in a study of blood T cell repertoires in COVID-19. Generated by immunoSEQ multiplex PCR, the TCRdb table keeps only in-frame clones and is missing some. The sample yields 200,000 to 250,000 clones, 82% seen once. The sample consisted of peripheral blood. The receptors derive from a woman aged 40-49 years with acute or convalescent COVID-19.

The chain is built from TRBV3-1 (or the pseudogene TRBV3-2) and TRBJ2-2, with TRBD2 identical over 11 bases. This CDR3 region has 14 residues. With 4 bases clipped from V and 7 bases from J, the junction kept 2 bases outside the gene matches. Per the germline V gene, CDR1 is LGHDT and CDR2 is YNNKEL (reference sequence). The CDR3 reads CASSLGLAGGELFF. The CDR3, as DNA: TGTGCCAGCAGCCTCGGACTAGCGGGCGGGGAGCTGTTTTTT.

This clone has just one count. This sequence joins TRBV29-1 and TRBJ1-5, with D unresolved. Germline loops: CDR1 SQVTM, CDR2 ANQGSEA. The CDR3 spans 13 residues. V gave up 4 bases and J gave up 3 bases, with 10 bases separating them. In DNA form, the CDR3 reads TGCAGCGTTGGATCCGGGATCAATCAGCCCCAGCATTTT. Its protein product is CSVGSGINQPQHF.

This sequence joins TRBV27 and TRBJ2-5; TRBD2 aligns across 7 bases. Germline V gene sequence: CDR1 MNHEY, CDR2 SMNVEV (reference sequence). V lost 7 bases and J lost 2; bases outside the gene matches: 7. The CDR3 has 14 amino acids. DNA of the CDR3: TGTGCCAGCACCCTTGGGGGAGGGCAAGAGACCCAGTACTTC. Translating it yields CASTLGGGQETQYF.

This clone was observed a handful of times. The rearrangement links TRBV5-5 to TRBJ2-1; TRBD1 might be the D (6 bases). Germline CDR1 is SGHKS and CDR2 is YYEKEE (reference sequence). The CDR3 runs to 18 residues. Trimming left V 0 bases short and J 0 bases short, with 16 bases between. The CDR3 region has the DNA TGTGCCAGCAGCTTGGCCGTTTTCGGACAGAGCTCCTACAATGAGCAGTTCTTC. Translating gives CASSLAVFGQSSYNEQFF.

The V and J genes are TRBV18 and TRBJ1-2; 10 nucleotides match TRBD1. CDR3 length: 16 residues. Per germline, CDR1 KGHSH and CDR2 LQKENI. The V gene end was trimmed by 3 bases and the J gene end by 5 bases; junction bases not matched to a gene: 9. CDR3 nucleotide sequence: TGTGCCAGCTCACCGTCCGAGGGACAGGGGAGGTATGGCTACACCTTC. It yields the protein CASSPSEGQGRYGYTF.

This clone was detected ten times or more. V and J are TRBV5-6 and TRBJ2-5, with 7 bases that match TRBD2. Germline V lookup: CDR1 SGHDT, CDR2 YYEEEE. The CDR3 runs to 15 residues. V lost 2 bases and J lost 5; bases outside the gene matches: 9. The CDR3 DNA sequence: TGTGCCAGCAGCTTCCCCGGCGGGGGTAGGGAGACCCAGTACTTC. Its translation: CASSFPGGGRETQYF.

This chain links TRBV4-3 with TRBJ2-7; TRBD2 matches at 7 bases. Losses at the gene ends were 0 bases for V and 3 bases for J; bases not matched to a gene: 2. Looked up from germline, CDR1 is LGHNA and CDR2 is YSLEER. The CDR3 extends over 14 amino acids. The CDR3 DNA sequence: TGCGCCAGCAGCCAAGATGGCGGGAGCTACGAGCAGTACTTC. This encodes CASSQDGGSYEQYF.

The chain has TRBV27 and TRBJ1-1; D remains unclear. V gave up 3 bases and J gave up 5 bases, with 13 bases separating them. From germline, CDR1 is MNHEY and CDR2 SMNVEV (reference sequence). The length of the CDR3 is 14 residues. CDR3 sequence (DNA): TGTGCCAGCAGTTTCATCCCCACGGGGACTGAAGCTTTCTTT. This sequence encodes CASSFIPTGTEAFF.

This chain connects TRBV10-3 to TRBJ2-7; no reliable D call. The germline V gene encodes CDR1 ENHRY and CDR2 SYGVKD. The V end was cut by 3 bases, the J end by 6 bases, with 12 bases between. The CDR3 consists of 13 residues. The CDR3 DNA is TGTGCCATCAGTGATCTGACGGGTAGCGAGCAGTACTTC. It codes for CAISDLTGSEQYF.

This clone was detected once. The rearrangement joins TRBV6-5 to TRBJ2-1; D gene unclear. The germline V gene has CDR1 MNHEY and CDR2 SVGAGI. V lost 6 bases and J 14 bases, leaving 14 bases between the germline ends. The CDR3 totals 11 residues. The CDR3 nucleotides are TGTGCCAGCAGGTTTGGGCACGAGAAGTTCTTC. Translating gives CASRFGHEKFF.

This chain connects TRBV2 to TRBJ1-3; 7 bases fit TRBD1. Germline values: CDR1 SNHLY, CDR2 FYNNEI. Trimming removed 10 bases from V and 4 bases from J; junction bases left unmatched: 1. The CDR3 length is 11 residues. Written as DNA, the CDR3 is TGTGCCAAGGGACAGGGAAACACCATATATTTT. This sequence encodes CAKGQGNTIYF. The whole variable domain, remainder taken from reference TRBV2 and TRBJ1-3, is EPEVTQTPSHQVTQMGQEVILRCVPISNHLYFYWYRQILGQKVEFLVSFYNNEISEKSEIFDDQFSVERPDGSNFTLKIRSTKLEDSAMYFCAKGQGNTIYFGEGSWLTVV.

V usage is TRBV12-5 and J usage is TRBJ2-2; 7 bases are shared with TRBD2. Germline loops: CDR1 LGHNT, CDR2 FRNRAP. J gave up 3 bases and V 0 bases, and 7 bases lay outside the gene matches. The length of the CDR3 is 17 residues. This CDR3 is CASGLVFGEGHTGELFF. The CDR3 DNA is TGTGCTAGTGGTTTGGTATTTGGGGAGGGCCACACCGGGGAGCTGTTTTTT.

This rearrangement joins TRBV4-2 to TRBJ1-6; weak D call: TRBD1 (6 bases). CDR1 LGHNA and CDR2 YNFKEQ come from the germline V gene. Trimming cost V 2 bases and J 6 bases, with 17 bases left between them. The CDR3 loop spans 17 amino acids. In DNA, the CDR3 is TGTGCCAGCAGCCAAACGGGGGGGCCCGGAGTTAATTCACCCCTCCACTTT. It encodes CASSQTGGPGVNSPLHF.

V is TRBV10-1 and J is TRBJ2-2; possible D gene TRBD1, 6 bases. Germline CDR1 WNHNN, CDR2 SYGVQD (reference sequence). There are 15 residues in the CDR3. V was shortened by 4 bases and J by 4 bases, with 13 bases between the two germline ends. CDR3 region: CASSGAGALTGELFF. DNA for the CDR3: TGCGCCAGCAGTGGAGCAGGGGCCCTCACCGGGGAGCTGTTTTTT.

The chain carries TRBV29-1 and TRBJ2-1; 10 bases agree with TRBD1. CDR3 size: 14 residues. J was trimmed by 6 bases and V by 4 bases; bases with no gene match: 6. Germline-derived CDR1 and CDR2 are SQVTM and ANQGSEA. As DNA, the CDR3 is TGCAGCGTTGGTGGGACAGGGGCGGGCAATGAGCAGTTCTTC. Translation: CSVGGTGAGNEQFF.

In nucleotides, the CDR3 is TGTGCCAGCAGTCTACCCGGGACAGTGAACACTGAAGCTTTCTTT. Translation gives CASSLPGTVNTEAFF. The V and J genes are TRBV6-2 or TRBV6-3 and TRBJ1-1; TRBD1 agrees at 7 bases. The CDR3 contains 15 residues. Germline trimming cut 5 bases from V and 0 bases from J; bases unmatched to any gene: 6. Germline V lookup: CDR1 MNHEY, CDR2 SVGEGT.

CDR3 bases: TGTGCCAGCAGCCAAGATGGCGGGGGCCGCACAGATACGCAGTATTTT. Translated, it gives CASSQDGGGRTDTQYF. The chain employs TRBV4-2 and TRBJ2-3; maybe TRBD2 (7 bases). The CDR3 extends over 16 amino acids. V lost 0 bases to trimming and J lost 1 base, with 11 bases between them. Germline V CDR1 and CDR2: LGHNA, YNFKEQ.

The chain is built from TRBV19 and TRBJ2-7; a weak D match, TRBD2 (5 bases). Trimming took off 6 bases at V and 3 bases at J, with 12 bases between the two ends. Per germline, CDR1 LNHDA and CDR2 SQIVND (reference sequence). This CDR3 has 13 residues. CDR3 region: CASSYSGDYEQYF. For the CDR3, the DNA is TGTGCCAGTAGCTATTCCGGGGACTACGAGCAGTACTTC.